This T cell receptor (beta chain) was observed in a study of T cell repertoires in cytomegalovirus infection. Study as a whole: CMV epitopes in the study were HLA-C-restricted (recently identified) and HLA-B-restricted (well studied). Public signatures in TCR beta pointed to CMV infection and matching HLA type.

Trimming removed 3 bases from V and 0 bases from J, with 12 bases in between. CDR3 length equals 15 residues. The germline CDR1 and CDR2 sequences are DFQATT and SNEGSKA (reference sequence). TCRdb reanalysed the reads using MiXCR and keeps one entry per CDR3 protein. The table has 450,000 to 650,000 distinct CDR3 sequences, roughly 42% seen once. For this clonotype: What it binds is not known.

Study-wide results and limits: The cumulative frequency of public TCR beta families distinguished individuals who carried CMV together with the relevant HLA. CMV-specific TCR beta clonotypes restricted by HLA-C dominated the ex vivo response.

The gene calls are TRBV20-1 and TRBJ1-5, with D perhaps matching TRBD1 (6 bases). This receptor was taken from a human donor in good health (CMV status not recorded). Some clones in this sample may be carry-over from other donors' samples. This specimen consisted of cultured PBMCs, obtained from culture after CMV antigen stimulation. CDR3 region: CSARGRGLSNQPQHF. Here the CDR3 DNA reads TGCAGTGCTAGGGGCAGGGGCCTTAGCAATCAGCCCCAGCATTTT.